This T cell receptor beta chain is from a study of regulatory T cells in long-lasting Graves disease. Researchers made TCR beta libraries by using iRepertoire HTBI primers and running Arm-PCR on CDR3 regions. One entry per CDR3 protein, called by TCRdb with MiXCR from the multiplex PCR reads. Of around 320,000 distinct CDR3 sequences in the sample, roughly 17% were seen once. Time point here: newly diagnosed GD, antithyroid drugs for less than 3 months. PBMC-extracted RNA yielded the TCR library. This clonotype was counted many times. The germline CDR1 and CDR2 sequences are ENHRY and SYGVKD. V shed 3 bases and J shed 0 bases, with 9 bases lying between them. This CDR3 is 14 amino acids long. A further study also used this sample, focusing on T cells in Graves' hyperthyroidism and ophthalmopathy.

The chain is built from TRBV10-3 and TRBJ2-7; possible D gene TRBD1, 6 bases. The receptor's source is a man aged 40-50 years with Graves disease. The input for sequencing was peripheral blood mononuclear cells (PBMCs), taken at new diagnosis, from a patient treated with antithyroid drugs. The CDR3 DNA sequence: TGTGCCATCAGTGATCAGGGACACTCCTACGAGCAGTACTTC. Translating gives CAISDQGHSYEQYF.